These 21 T cell receptor beta chains were all obtained from the same sample, sequenced in a study of graft-versus-host responses after intestinal transplantation. Here immunoSEQ multiplex PCR was the method, and the copy in TCRdb shows in-frame clones only, minus some. The sample shows about 90,000 clones, roughly 91% of them seen only once. The antigens of these receptors remain unknown. The sequencing here drew on unstimulated CD8+ T cells sorted from spleen or lymph node cells, taken before transplant. These receptors were obtained from a human donor who was the organ donor for an intestinal transplant.

This rearrangement joins TRBV10-3 to TRBJ2-3, with 10 nucleotides matching TRBD2. CDR3 length: 13 residues. Germline CDR1 ENHRY, CDR2 SYGVKD. CDR3 in DNA: TGTTCAACTAGCGGGGCTAGCACAGATACGCAGTATTTT. Its translation is CSTSGASTDTQYF.

This rearrangement joins TRBV7-3 to TRBJ2-1; possibly TRBD2 for D (6 bases). The V end lost 0 bases, the J end lost 9 bases, and 6 bases lay between the germline ends. Germline CDR1 SGHTA, CDR2 FQGTGA. The CDR3 is made up of 12 amino acids. The CDR3, as DNA: TGTGCCAGCAGCTTAACCGGGGGTGAGCAGTTCTTC. Protein: CASSLTGGEQFF.

CDR3 coding DNA: TGTGCCAGCTCACCCGTGGGCGACGAGCAGTACTTC. Amino acids: CASSPVGDEQYF. This chain links TRBV18 with TRBJ2-7; D ambiguous. Trimming took off 3 bases at V and 5 bases at J, with 8 bases between the two ends. Per the germline V gene, CDR1 is KGHSH and CDR2 is LQKENI. The length of the CDR3 is 12 residues.

This clone appeared once. This rearrangement joins TRBV2 to TRBJ2-1, with 8 bases fitting TRBD1. CDR1 and CDR2 (germline): SNHLY, FYNNEI. With V trimmed by 6 bases and J by 0 bases, 7 bases remained unmatched. The CDR3 consists of 16 residues. The CDR3 spells CASRAGTGRSYNEQFF. Here the CDR3 DNA reads TGTGCCAGCAGAGCCGGGACAGGACGCTCCTACAATGAGCAGTTCTTC.

CDR3 amino acids: CASTDRQSNYGYTF. CDR3 in DNA: TGTGCCAGCACGGACAGACAATCTAACTATGGCTACACCTTC. The chain combines TRBV6-5 with TRBJ1-2; tentatively, D is TRBD1 (6 bases). The CDR3 extends over 14 amino acids. Germline V gene lookup returns CDR1 MNHEY and CDR2 SVGAGI. The V end was cut by 7 bases, the J end by 0 bases, with 12 bases between.

The genes are TRBV4-1 and TRBJ2-4; D is undetermined. The ends were cut back, 0 bases at V and 7 bases at J, with 13 bases in the middle. The length of the CDR3 is 15 residues. Germline V gene sequence: CDR1 MGHRA, CDR2 YSYEKL. Here the CDR3 reads CASSQDWHLYNIQYF. CDR3 sequence (DNA): TGCGCCAGCAGCCAAGATTGGCACCTTTATAACATTCAGTACTTC.

The chain recombines TRBV5-6 with TRBJ2-7; the D gene is possibly TRBD1 (5 bases). There are 14 residues in the CDR3. CDR1 is SGHDT, CDR2 YYEEEE, per germline. The V end was cut by 3 bases, the J end by 5 bases, with 15 bases between. CDR3 DNA: TGTGCCAGCAGCTCACAGATAGAGACAGACGAGCAGTACTTC. This translates into CASSSQIETDEQYF.

For this clone: The germline gene is not matched at one end of the junction; a read error may be the cause. J is TRBJ2-2 and V is TRBV6-4; 7 nucleotides align to TRBD2. Germline CDR1 and CDR2: MRHNA and SNTAGT. The CDR3 extends over 15 amino acids. Written as DNA, the CDR3 is TGTGCCAGCAGTGAAACTAGCGCGAACACCGGGGGGCTGTTTTTT. Its translation is CASSETSANTGGLFF.

The chain links TRBV7-3 to TRBJ1-2, with D perhaps matching TRBD1 (5 bases). This CDR3 spans 13 amino acids. V was pared by 4 bases and J by 4 bases, with 10 bases between. Germline V gives CDR1 SGHTA, CDR2 FQGTGA. Written as DNA, the CDR3 is TGTGCCAGCAGCTCCCAGGGCGTCTATGGCTACACCTTC. As protein: CASSSQGVYGYTF.

The chain combines TRBV4-1 with TRBJ2-3, with TRBD2 matching 9 bases. The CDR3 loop spans 15 amino acids. CDR1 is MGHRA, CDR2 YSYEKL, per germline. V dropped 4 bases and J dropped 1; count of bases not matched to a gene: 3. CDR3 bases: TGCGCCAGCAGCCGAGCGGGGGGCCGCACAGATACGCAGTATTTT. It specifies CASSRAGGRTDTQYF.

The chain employs TRBV4-3 and TRBJ2-1; 7 bases map to TRBD2. The CDR3 is 16 residues long. V gave up 1 base and J gave up 1 base; unmatched junction bases: 4. Per the germline V gene, CDR1 is LGHNA and CDR2 is YSLEER. The CDR3 nucleotides are TGCGCCAGCAGCCAAGCCGCTAGCGGATCCTACAATGAGCAGTTCTTC. Amino acid sequence: CASSQAASGSYNEQFF.

In its sample, this clone was seen once. The chain links TRBV5-4 to TRBJ1-2, with TRBD1 as a possible D gene (5 bases). V lost 4 bases and J lost 4, with 11 bases in between. CDR1 is SGHNT and CDR2 is YYREEE in the germline V gene (reference sequence). The CDR3 is made up of 13 amino acids. The CDR3 nucleotides read TGTGCCAGCAGCCTAGGGGTTAGCTATGGCTACACCTTC. The encoded protein is CASSLGVSYGYTF.

This chain connects TRBV27 to TRBJ2-7; the match to TRBD1 covers 8 bases. Germline CDR1 MNHEY, CDR2 SMNVEV (reference sequence). J gave up 2 bases and V 8 bases, and 8 bases lay outside the gene matches. The CDR3 totals 14 residues. CDR3 loop: CASSWAGGTYEQYF. The DNA of the CDR3 is TGTGCCAGCTCCTGGGCAGGGGGCACCTACGAGCAGTACTTC.

This clone was seen just once. V and J are TRBV11-2 and TRBJ2-1, with a tentative D call TRBD2 (5 bases). V lost 4 bases and J lost 6, with 16 bases in between. This CDR3 region has 15 residues. From germline, CDR1 is SGHAT and CDR2 FQNNGV. The CDR3: CASSSPGVSSNEQFF. Here the CDR3 DNA reads TGTGCCAGCAGCTCGCCCGGGGTCAGTAGCAATGAGCAGTTCTTC.

CDR3 nucleotide sequence: TGTGCCACCGGTACGAATGAGCAGTTCTTC. The encoded protein is CATGTNEQFF. The J gene is TRBJ2-1, the V gene TRBV6-5, with D hard to call. Germline CDR1 and CDR2: MNHEY and SVGAGI. Trimming stripped 10 bases from V and 7 bases from J, with 8 bases between. The CDR3 contains 10 residues.

This chain links TRBV6-5 with TRBJ2-5; D gene uncertain. The CDR3 totals 14 residues. V lost 6 bases to trimming and J lost 0 bases, with 11 bases between them. CDR1 MNHEY and CDR2 SVGAGI come from the germline V gene. The CDR3 spells CASRPIGYQETQYF. The CDR3 coding sequence is TGTGCCAGCAGGCCCATCGGGTACCAAGAGACCCAGTACTTC.

This clone has a handful of counts. This sequence joins TRBV4-1 and TRBJ1-2, with TRBD1 as a possible D gene (5 bases). V was clipped by 1 base and J by 3 bases, with 9 bases between them. The CDR3 runs to 14 residues. CDR1 and CDR2 (germline): MGHRA, YSYEKL. The chain's CDR3 is CASSQAAGHYGYTF. The CDR3 nucleotides are TGCGCCAGCAGCCAAGCGGCGGGGCACTATGGCTACACCTTC.

The rearrangement joins TRBV4-1 to TRBJ2-7; a weak D match, TRBD2 (6 bases). V was shortened by 4 bases and J by 7 bases, with 17 bases between the two germline ends. This CDR3 is built from 14 residues. From germline, CDR1 is MGHRA and CDR2 YSYEKL. The chain's CDR3 is CASSPGTSGGEQYF. The CDR3, as DNA: TGCGCCAGCAGCCCCGGGACTTCTGGGGGGGAGCAGTACTTC.

The rearrangement uses TRBV15 and TRBJ1-1; a weak D match, TRBD1 (6 bases). Germline V gene lookup returns CDR1 LNHNV and CDR2 YYDKDF (reference sequence). Trimming removed 4 bases at V and 1 base at J, with 16 bases between. This CDR3 has 16 residues. DNA for the CDR3: TGTGCCACCAGCACGGAGGAAACAGGGTGGAACACTGAAGCTTTCTTT. Amino acids: CATSTEETGWNTEAFF.

This rearrangement joins TRBV19 to TRBJ2-5; 10 positions match TRBD1. The J call may be incorrect, as the DNA end agrees better with TRBJ2-7. CDR1 is LNHDA, CDR2 SQIVND, per germline (reference sequence). The CDR3 contains 13 residues. CDR3 nucleotides: TGTGCCAGTAGTACGGGACAGGGGAGCGAGCAGTACTTC. Amino acid sequence: CASSTGQGSEQYF.

The chain employs TRBV5-6 and TRBJ1-1; the D gene is possibly TRBD1 (6 bases). V lost 2 bases to trimming and J lost 1 base, with 15 bases between them. Germline CDR1 and CDR2: SGHDT and YYEEEE. There are 16 residues in the CDR3. The CDR3 nucleotides read TGTGCCAGCAGCTTTAGGGGGTTGTATAGGAACACTGAAGCTTTCTTT. Protein product: CASSFRGLYRNTEAFF.